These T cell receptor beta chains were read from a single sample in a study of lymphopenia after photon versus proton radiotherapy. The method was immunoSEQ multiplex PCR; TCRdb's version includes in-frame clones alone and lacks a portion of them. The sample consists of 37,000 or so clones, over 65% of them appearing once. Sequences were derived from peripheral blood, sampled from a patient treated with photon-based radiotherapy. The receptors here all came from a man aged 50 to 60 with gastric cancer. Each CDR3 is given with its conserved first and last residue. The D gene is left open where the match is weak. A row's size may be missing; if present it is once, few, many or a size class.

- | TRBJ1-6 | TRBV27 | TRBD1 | TGTGCCAGCAGTTTAGGTACAGGGGGATATTCACCCCTCCACTTT | CASSLGTGGYSPLHF
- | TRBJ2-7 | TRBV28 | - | TGTGCCAGCACCCCCCCGGCTGGTGACGAGCAGTACTTC | CASTPPAGDEQYF
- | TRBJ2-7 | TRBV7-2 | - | TGTGCCAGCAGCTTAACCCCGTGGGGGAGTGGGAACGAGCAGTACTTC | CASSLTPWGSGNEQYF
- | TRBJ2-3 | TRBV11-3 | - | TGTGCCAGCAGCCTACAGGGAGATACGCAGTATTTT | CASSLQGDTQYF
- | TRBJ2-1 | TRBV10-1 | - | TGCGCCAGCAGTGAGTTTGGAGTCAGGAGCTCCTACAATGAGCAGTTCTTC | CASSEFGVRSSYNEQFF
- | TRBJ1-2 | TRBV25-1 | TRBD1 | TGTGCCAGCAGTGAATCAAGGACAGGGGGCTCCCATGGCTACACCTTC | CASSESRTGGSHGYTF
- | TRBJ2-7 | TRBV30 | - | TGTGCCTGGAGGACGGGTGGCTCCTACGAGCAGTACTTC | CAWRTGGSYEQYF
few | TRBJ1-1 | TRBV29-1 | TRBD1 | TGCAGCGTCCTAGACAGGGGGGACACTGAAGCTTTCTTT | CSVLDRGDTEAFF
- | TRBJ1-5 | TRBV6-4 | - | TGTGCCAGCACCTACGGGGGGGAGAGGCCCCAGCATTTT | CASTYGGERPQHF
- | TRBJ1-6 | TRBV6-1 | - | TGTGCCAGCAGTGAAGGGATCTCCTATAATTCACCCCTCCACTTT | CASSEGISYNSPLHF
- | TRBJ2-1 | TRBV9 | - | TGTGCCAGCAGCGTAGTTGATGGTAGCGGAGCACTTAAGCAGTTCTTC | CASSVVDGSGALKQFF
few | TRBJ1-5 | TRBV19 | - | TGTGCCAGTAGTGACCGGGGCCTCTATAGCAATCAGCCCCAGCATTTT | CASSDRGLYSNQPQHF
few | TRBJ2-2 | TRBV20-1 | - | TGCAGTGCTAGCGGGACCGGGGAGCTGTTTTTT | CSASGTGELFF
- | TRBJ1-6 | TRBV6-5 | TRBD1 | TGTGCCAGCAGTTCCGAAGGGGGCGATAATTCACCCCTCCACTTT | CASSSEGGDNSPLHF
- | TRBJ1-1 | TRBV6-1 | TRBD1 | TGTGCCAGCAGTGAAACAGGGGACACTGAAGCTTTCTTT | CASSETGDTEAFF
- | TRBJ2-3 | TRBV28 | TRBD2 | TGTGCCAGCAGTTTACAGCGGGAGAGCACAGATACGCAGTATTTT | CASSLQRESTDTQYF
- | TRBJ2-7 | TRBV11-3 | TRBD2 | TGTGCCAGCAGCTTAGATCCTAGCGGGAGCGACGAGCAGTACTTC | CASSLDPSGSDEQYF
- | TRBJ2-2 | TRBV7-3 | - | TGTGCCAGCAGCTTAGGTCCCGGGGAGCTGTTTTTT | CASSLGPGELFF
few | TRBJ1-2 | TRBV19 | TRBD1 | TGTGCCAGTAGTCCCACGGTGGGACAGAGCTATGGCTACACCTTC | CASSPTVGQSYGYTF
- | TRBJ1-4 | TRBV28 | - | TGTGCCAGCAGTTCACCTTGGTGGGGGAATGAAAAACTGTTTTTT | CASSSPWWGNEKLFF
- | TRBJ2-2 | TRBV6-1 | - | TGTGCCAGCAGTGAATATCCGGGGGCAGCGAACACCGGGGAGCTGTTTTTT | CASSEYPGAANTGELFF
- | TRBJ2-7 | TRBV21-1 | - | TGTGCCAGCCGCTCTGGGTTAGGGGCCTACGAGCAGTACTTC | CASRSGLGAYEQYF
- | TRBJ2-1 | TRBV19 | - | TGTGCCAGTAAACGAACCGGGACGCATTACAATGAGCAGTTCTTC | CASKRTGTHYNEQFF
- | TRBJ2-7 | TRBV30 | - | TGTGCCTGGAACCGGGACGGTTACGAGCAGTACTTC | CAWNRDGYEQYF
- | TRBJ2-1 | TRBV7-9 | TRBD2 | TGTGCCAGCAGCCAACTAGCGGGAGTCTACAATGAGCAGTTCTTC | CASSQLAGVYNEQFF
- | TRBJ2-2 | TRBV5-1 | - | TGCGCCAGCAGCCCCGGACGTGACAGTTACACCGGGGAGCTGTTTTTT | CASSPGRDSYTGELFF
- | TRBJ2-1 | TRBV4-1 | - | TGCGCCAGCAGCCCAGCCGTGTCCGGGCGGTATAACGAGCAGTTCTTC | CASSPAVSGRYNEQFF
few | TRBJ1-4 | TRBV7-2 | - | TGTGCCAGCAGCACCCGCGGTAATGAAAAACTGTTTTTT | CASSTRGNEKLFF
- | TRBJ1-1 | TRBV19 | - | TGTGCCAGTAGTATCCCCCGAGCAGGGACGAACACTGAAGCTTTCTTT | CASSIPRAGTNTEAFF
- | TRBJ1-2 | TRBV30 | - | TGTGCCTGGAGTCCCCCCCTTAAGTATGGCTACACCTTC | CAWSPPLKYGYTF
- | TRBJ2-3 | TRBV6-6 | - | TGTGCCAGCAGCCTCAGCGGGTCGAGCACAGATACGCAGTATTTT | CASSLSGSSTDTQYF
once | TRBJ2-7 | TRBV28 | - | TGTGCCAGCAGTCCGTCGGGGTACGAGCAGTACTTC | CASSPSGYEQYF
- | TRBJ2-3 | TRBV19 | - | TGTGCCAGTACCACCATCCAGGGATTCGTGTGGTCCTTT | CASTTIQGFVWSF
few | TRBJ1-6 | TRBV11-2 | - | TGTGCCAGCAGCTCACTGCGGAGCAGGAGCAAACGTGCGCTCCACTTT | CASSSLRSRSKRALHF
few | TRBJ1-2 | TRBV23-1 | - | TGCGCCAGCAGTCAACGGTTCTACGAGAACTATGGCTACACCTTC | CASSQRFYENYGYTF